These 23 T cell receptor beta chains were sequenced from one sample in a study of graft-versus-host responses after intestinal transplantation (dated by TCRdb to the early 2020s). The method was the immunoSEQ multiplex PCR assay. In TCRdb, the immuneACCESS table is reduced to in-frame sequences with V and J assigned. These tables do not hold every clone; where another copy was compared, an unresolved V gene accounts for under half, and the others remain unexplained. The sample includes 13,000 or so clones, with about 67% observed a single time. Roughly 7% of the sample rests with the top ten. To isolate intraepithelial and lamina propria lymphocytes from graft specimens, dithiothreitol, EDTA incubations and collagenase D digestion were used. The source material was ileum tissue, sampled 16 days after intestinal transplant. The receptors were gathered from a human patient who received an intestinal transplant, so some T cells may come from the graft donor.

In this sample, this clone turned up once. The J gene is TRBJ2-3, the V gene TRBV29-1; 10 nucleotides line up with TRBD2. The germline V gene has CDR1 SQVTM and CDR2 ANQGSEA. The CDR3 extends over 14 amino acids. V was pared by 3 bases and J by 4 bases, with 4 bases of the junction left unmatched. The CDR3 here is CSVELAGEPDTQYF. The CDR3 DNA reads TGCAGCGTTGAGCTAGCGGGAGAGCCAGATACGCAGTATTTT.

The chain has TRBV7-9 and TRBJ1-1, with TRBD1 as a possible D gene (6 bases). Germline assignment: CDR1 SEHNR and CDR2 FQNEAQ (reference sequence). The CDR3 is 15 residues long. The V end was cut by 2 bases, the J end by 4 bases, with 14 bases between. The CDR3 DNA is TGTGCCAGCAGCTTAACGGGGGGCTGGGGCACTGAAGCTTTCTTT. It yields the protein CASSLTGGWGTEAFF.

The chain has TRBV7-9 and TRBJ1-1; D not certain. The CDR3 loop spans 14 amino acids. CDR1 SEHNR and CDR2 FQNEAQ come from the germline V gene (reference sequence). The V end was cut by 5 bases, the J end by 11 bases, with 21 bases between. The CDR3 region has the DNA TGTGCCAGCAGCCCCGAGGCGGCGGCCGCCTCGGCTTTCTTT. Protein sequence: CASSPEAAAASAFF.

V gene TRBV28 combines with J gene TRBJ1-6; TRBD1 matches at 7 bases. Looked up from germline, CDR1 is MDHEN and CDR2 is SYDVKM. V was clipped by 5 bases and J by 10 bases; unmatched bases: 8. This CDR3 has 14 amino acids. The CDR3: CASSTRQGESPLHF. The CDR3 region has the DNA TGTGCCAGCAGTACACGACAGGGTGAATCACCCCTCCACTTT.

This chain uses TRBV6-6 with TRBJ2-3, with TRBD1 as a possible D gene (7 bases). The germline CDR1 and CDR2 sequences are MNHNY and SVGAGI (reference sequence). V was cut by 4 bases and J by 4 bases, with 18 bases left in between. CDR3 length: 16 residues. CDR3 sequence (DNA): TGTGCCAGCAGTTCCTTCGACAGGGAGGTACCAGATACGCAGTATTTT. This sequence encodes CASSSFDREVPDTQYF.

This clone was seen a handful of times. The chain is built from TRBV4-2 and TRBJ2-7; D gene unclear. Germline V gives CDR1 LGHNA, CDR2 YNFKEQ. V lost 4 bases, J lost 1 base, and 17 bases lay in between. The CDR3 covers 16 residues. CDR3 loop: CASSPTTTPLSYEQYF. CDR3 sequence (DNA): TGTGCCAGCAGCCCCACAACGACTCCCCTTTCCTACGAGCAGTACTTC.

The chain combines TRBV5-1 with TRBJ2-2; 8 bases are a match to TRBD2. This CDR3 comprises 20 residues. V lost 7 bases and J lost 5; bases outside the gene matches: 25. Germline CDR1 reads SGHRS; CDR2 reads YFSETQ. DNA for the CDR3: TGCGCCAGCCGGTATCCCAGGGCTAGCGGGCGCAGAGAAGGTACCGGGGAGCTGTTTTTT. It encodes CASRYPRASGRREGTGELFF.

This clone was observed a handful of times. The V gene is TRBV11-2, the J gene TRBJ2-2; 8 positions agree with TRBD1. V dropped 5 bases and J dropped 6; count of bases not matched to a gene: 14. Germline V CDR1 and CDR2: SGHAT, FQNNGV. The CDR3 loop spans 17 amino acids. The DNA for the CDR3 is TGTGCCAGCAGCACCTACAGGGGGAGGACGGGGGCCGGGGAGCTGTTTTTT. Amino acid sequence: CASSTYRGRTGAGELFF.

This chain joins TRBV27 and TRBJ1-2; D is possibly TRBD1 (5 bases). Trimming cost V 2 bases and J 2 bases, with 12 bases left between them. CDR1 is MNHEY, CDR2 SMNVEV, per germline (reference sequence). The CDR3 length is 15 residues. The CDR3 DNA is TGTGCCAGCAGTTTAACCGGGCAGGGCAACTATGGCTACACCTTC. Its protein product is CASSLTGQGNYGYTF.

This chain uses TRBV12-5 with TRBJ2-3; the D gene is possibly TRBD2 (6 bases). CDR1 and CDR2 (germline): LGHNT, FRNRAP. The CDR3 runs to 15 residues. Trimming took off 1 base at V and 2 bases at J, with 10 bases between the two ends. In DNA form, the CDR3 reads TGTGCTAGTGGTTTGGGGACTATACACACAGATACGCAGTATTTT. This gives the protein CASGLGTIHTDTQYF. The full variable domain, in which reference TRBV12-5 and TRBJ2-3 provide the parts outside the CDR3, is DARVTQTPRHKVTEMGQEVTMRCQPILGHNTVFWYRQTMMQGLELLAYFRNRAPLDDSGMPKDRFSAEMPDATLATLKIQPSEPRDSAVYFCASGLGTIHTDTQYFGPGTRLTVL.

The chain joins TRBV4-1 to TRBJ1-5, with D possibly being TRBD1 (5 bases). V was pared by 1 base and J by 5 bases, with 12 bases between. Germline CDR1 reads MGHRA; CDR2 reads YSYEKL. The length of the CDR3 is 15 residues. The CDR3: CASSQVQGGYQPQHF. Here the CDR3 DNA reads TGCGCCAGCAGCCAAGTGCAGGGAGGATATCAGCCCCAGCATTTT.

This clone was seen more than once but under ten times. V and J are TRBV13 and TRBJ2-7; possibly TRBD2 for D (6 bases). V was shortened by 5 bases and J by 5 bases, with 22 bases between the two germline ends. Germline CDR1 reads PRHDT; CDR2 reads FYEKMQ (reference sequence). This CDR3 has 16 amino acids. CDR3 region: CASSLHRGGPLDEQYF. As DNA, the CDR3 is TGTGCCAGCAGCCTCCATAGGGGAGGCCCTCTAGACGAGCAGTACTTC.

This clone was seen a few times. This chain joins TRBV28 and TRBJ2-7; D may be TRBD2 (5 bases). Trimming shortened V by 6 bases and J by 0 bases, and 9 bases separated the two germline ends. There are 13 residues in the CDR3. Germline V CDR1 and CDR2: MDHEN, SYDVKM. CDR3 nucleotides: TGTGCCAGCAGACTAGAGCACTCCTACGAGCAGTACTTC. It yields the protein CASRLEHSYEQYF. The variable domain in full, completed from reference TRBV28 and TRBJ2-7, reads DVKVTQSSRYLVKRTGEKVFLECVQDMDHENMFWYRQDPGLGLRLIYFSYDVKMKEKGDIPEGYSVSREKKERFSLILESASTNQTSMYLCASRLEHSYEQYFGPGTRLTVT.

This clone was picked up a small number of times. The chain carries TRBV5-1 and TRBJ2-1; 7 bases match TRBD2. Germline CDR1 is SGHRS and CDR2 is YFSETQ. J was trimmed by 0 bases and V by 4 bases; bases with no gene match: 4. The CDR3 is 15 amino acids. CDR3 in amino acids: CASSRASGSYNEQFF. CDR3 DNA: TGCGCCAGCAGCCGAGCTAGCGGCTCCTACAATGAGCAGTTCTTC.

This clone is categorized as medium-sized (0.01 to 0.1%). The rearrangement uses TRBV10-3 and TRBJ2-3; D perhaps matches TRBD1 (5 bases). Looked up from germline, CDR1 is ENHRY and CDR2 is SYGVKD. This CDR3 is built from 15 residues. V was trimmed by 1 base and J by 1 base, leaving 9 bases between them. In DNA form, the CDR3 reads TGTGCCATCAGTGAGTTGAAAGGGGGCACAGATACGCAGTATTTT. Amino acids: CAISELKGGTDTQYF.

V and J are TRBV9 and TRBJ2-5; possible D gene TRBD1, 5 bases. From germline, CDR1 is SGDLS and CDR2 YYNGEE. Trimming pared 0 bases from V and 5 bases from J, leaving 14 bases between. The length of the CDR3 is 15 residues. In DNA form, the CDR3 reads TGTGCCAGCAGCGTAGTTACAGGTTGGGGTGAGACCCAGTACTTC. This gives the protein CASSVVTGWGETQYF.

The J gene is TRBJ1-2, the V gene TRBV7-2, with 8 bases aligning to TRBD1. The CDR3 spans 14 residues. Germline CDR1 reads SGHTA; CDR2 reads FQGNSA. V shed 1 base, J shed 13 bases, and the junction held 11 bases outside the gene matches. The CDR3 nucleotides read TGTGCCAGCAGCTTAGTGGGGGGACAGGCGATAGGCACCTTC. Translated, it gives CASSLVGGQAIGTF.

This chain links TRBV4-3 with TRBJ2-1; no clear D gene. CDR3 size: 14 residues. Trimming left V 0 bases short and J 6 bases short, with 9 bases between. Germline CDR1 and CDR2: LGHNA and YSLEER. This CDR3 reads CASSQDLVPNEQFF. The CDR3 nucleotides read TGCGCCAGCAGCCAAGATCTAGTCCCCAATGAGCAGTTCTTC.

This clone was recorded only once. The gene calls are TRBV5-1 and TRBJ2-7; tentatively, D is TRBD1 (5 bases). This CDR3 is built from 16 residues. The germline V gene encodes CDR1 SGHRS and CDR2 YFSETQ. Trimming shortened V by 7 bases and J by 5 bases, and 25 bases separated the two germline ends. CDR3 bases: TGCGCCAGCGGCGACAAAAAGGGGATGGCTATCCACGAGCAGTACTTC. Protein product: CASGDKKGMAIHEQYF.

The chain uses TRBV27 and TRBJ2-1; 8 positions match TRBD1. Trimming at V came to 5 bases and at J to 2 bases, leaving 2 bases not matched to a gene. This CDR3 spans 14 amino acids. The germline V gene encodes CDR1 MNHEY and CDR2 SMNVEV (reference sequence). The CDR3 sequence is CASSQQGAYNEQFF. The CDR3 region has the DNA TGTGCCAGCAGTCAACAGGGGGCCTACAATGAGCAGTTCTTC.

This chain joins TRBV9 and TRBJ2-1; 16 bases match TRBD2. The CDR3 length is 20 residues. CDR1 and CDR2 (germline): SGDLS, YYNGEE. The junction had 12 bases not matched to a gene; V was cut back by 3 bases and J by 3 bases. The CDR3 is CASSASLGTSGRGFYNEQFF. Here the CDR3 DNA reads TGTGCCAGCAGCGCATCTCTAGGGACTAGCGGGAGGGGTTTCTACAATGAGCAGTTCTTC.

The V gene is TRBV29-1, the J gene TRBJ2-1, with D possibly being TRBD2 (5 bases). Germline loops: CDR1 SQVTM, CDR2 ANQGSEA. CDR3 length equals 15 residues. Trimming removed 1 base at V and 7 bases at J, with 17 bases between. The CDR3 nucleotides read TGCAGCGTTGAAGCCCTAGCTGGAGTCCCTAATGAGCAGTTCTTC. It codes for CSVEALAGVPNEQFF.

The V and J genes are TRBV19 and TRBJ2-5; the D is unclear. CDR1 is LNHDA, CDR2 SQIVND, per germline (reference sequence). This CDR3 is 18 amino acids long. V lost 6 bases and J 2 bases, leaving 25 bases between the germline ends. The CDR3 spells CASSDLRYPAPAQETQYF. The CDR3 DNA follows: TGTGCCAGTAGCGACTTGAGGTACCCAGCGCCGGCTCAAGAGACCCAGTACTTC.